These 25 T cell receptor beta chains were sequenced from one sample in a study of blood T cells in healthy people across ages. Next came a second PCR, run for about 6 to 12 cycles, which used a sample-barcoded 5' primer along with a J-beta primer mix. MiXCR, applied by TCRdb to the 5' RACE reads, yields one record per CDR3 protein. The data show hundreds of thousands of distinct CDR3 sequences, 58% seen once. The specimen sequenced was blood. Receptors originate from a man aged 25-40 years in good health.

This chain joins TRBV10-3 and TRBJ1-2; D is perhaps TRBD1 (6 bases). The length of the CDR3 is 13 residues. V shed 8 bases and J shed 4 bases, with 14 bases lying between them. Germline assignment: CDR1 ENHRY and CDR2 SYGVKD. Here the CDR3 reads CAILGQGSYGYTF. In DNA form, the CDR3 reads TGTGCCATCCTCGGGCAGGGGAGCTATGGCTACACCTTC.

This chain joins TRBV3-1 and TRBJ2-1; D possibly corresponds to TRBD2 (6 bases). Germline CDR1 and CDR2: LGHDT and YNNKEL (reference sequence). There are 16 residues in the CDR3. V was shortened by 2 bases and J by 4 bases, with 15 bases between the two germline ends. CDR3 amino acids: CASSQWPRELYNEQFF. The CDR3 DNA reads TGTGCCAGCAGCCAATGGCCGCGGGAATTATACAATGAGCAGTTCTTC.

The chain recombines TRBV6-1 with TRBJ1-2, with D possibly matching TRBD1 (5 bases). This CDR3 is 16 amino acids long. Trimming took off 4 bases at V and 6 bases at J, with 21 bases between the two ends. Germline V gene lookup returns CDR1 MNHNS and CDR2 SASEGT. CDR3 loop: CASSVEAGLRRNGYTF. As DNA, the CDR3 is TGTGCCAGCAGTGTTGAGGCGGGGCTCCGTCGAAATGGCTACACCTTC.

The rearrangement links TRBV7-2 to TRBJ2-7, with a tentative D call TRBD1 (5 bases). CDR1 and CDR2 from the germline V gene are SGHTA and FQGNSA. This CDR3 region has 14 residues. V lost 4 bases to trimming and J lost 3 bases, with 13 bases between them. The CDR3 coding sequence is TGTGCCAGCAGCTCAACCCAGGGTAGCTACGAGCAGTACTTC. Its translation is CASSSTQGSYEQYF.

V usage is TRBV20-1 and J usage is TRBJ2-3; no clear D. V lost 5 bases and J lost 6, with 9 bases in between. The CDR3 is 11 residues long. CDR1 is DFQATT and CDR2 is SNEGSKA in the germline V gene (reference sequence). The CDR3 DNA sequence: TGCAGTGCTGACTCTAAGGATACGCAGTATTTT. Translation gives CSADSKDTQYF.

This clonotype was observed a few times. V usage is TRBV2 and J usage is TRBJ1-1; D remains ambiguous. The length of the CDR3 is 13 residues. Per the germline V gene, CDR1 is SNHLY and CDR2 is FYNNEI. The germline V and J ends were trimmed by 2 bases and 2 bases, with 6 bases remaining between them. The CDR3 bases are TGTGCCAGCAGTGAACAAGTAAACACTGAAGCTTTCTTT. This sequence encodes CASSEQVNTEAFF. Full variable domain (outside the CDR3, taken from reference TRBV2 and TRBJ1-1): EPEVTQTPSHQVTQMGQEVILRCVPISNHLYFYWYRQILGQKVEFLVSFYNNEISEKSEIFDDQFSVERPDGSNFTLKIRSTKLEDSAMYFCASSEQVNTEAFFGQGTRLTVV.

This clonotype was counted between two and nine times. The rearrangement links TRBV29-1 to TRBJ2-3; D is unresolved. This CDR3 region has 17 residues. Trimming removed 4 bases from V and 6 bases from J, with 26 bases in between. CDR1 and CDR2 (germline): SQVTM, ANQGSEA. In nucleotides, the CDR3 is TGCAGCGTTGTAGAAGACAATTTAATAGGATATGGGGATACGCAGTATTTT. This encodes CSVVEDNLIGYGDTQYF.

The rearrangement joins TRBV13 to TRBJ2-7; 10 bases fit TRBD2. CDR1 PRHDT and CDR2 FYEKMQ come from the germline V gene (reference sequence). With V trimmed by 8 bases and J by 5 bases, 15 bases remained unmatched. The CDR3 sequence is 16 residues long. CDR3 DNA: TGTGCCAGCGCTGGAGAGAGCGGGAGGGCCCGCGACGAGCAGTACTTC. Translated: CASAGESGRARDEQYF.

This chain joins TRBV6-5 and TRBJ1-2; no definite D call. The germline V gene has CDR1 MNHEY and CDR2 SVGAGI. This CDR3 comprises 12 residues. The V and J ends lost 4 bases and 3 bases respectively, with 6 bases between them. This CDR3 is CASSSNHYGYTF. CDR3 coding DNA: TGTGCCAGCAGTTCGAACCACTATGGCTACACCTTC.

The chain couples TRBV20-1 to TRBJ1-2; 9 nucleotides match TRBD1. The CDR3 loop spans 15 amino acids. With V trimmed by 4 bases and J by 7 bases, 13 bases remained unmatched. The germline CDR1 and CDR2 sequences are DFQATT and SNEGSKA (reference sequence). The CDR3 is CSATFFWDRDVGYTF. The CDR3 DNA is TGCAGTGCTACCTTCTTTTGGGACAGGGACGTTGGCTACACCTTC.

V and J are TRBV7-9 and TRBJ2-7, with D hard to call. Deletions cut 2 bases from V and 5 bases from J, with 16 bases between. There are 15 residues in the CDR3. Germline loops: CDR1 SEHNR, CDR2 FQNEAQ (reference sequence). The CDR3 protein is CASSLRPNKAHEQYF. The DNA for the CDR3 is TGTGCCAGCAGCTTACGGCCGAACAAGGCCCACGAGCAGTACTTC.

This chain joins TRBV11-2 and TRBJ1-4, with D possibly matching TRBD1 (5 bases). With 5 bases removed from V and 5 bases from J, the gap between germline ends came to 12 bases. This CDR3 has 14 residues. Germline lookup yields CDR1 SGHAT and CDR2 FQNNGV. The CDR3 here is CASSPTVENEKLFF. Written as DNA, the CDR3 is TGTGCCAGCAGCCCGACAGTGGAGAATGAAAAACTGTTTTTT.

This rearrangement joins TRBV7-2 to TRBJ1-2; the match to TRBD1 covers 10 bases. The V and J ends lost 5 bases and 4 bases, in that order; junction bases with no gene match: 10. The V gene's germline CDR1 is SGHTA and CDR2 FQGNSA. This CDR3 contains 16 residues. Written as DNA, the CDR3 is TGTGCCAGCAGCCCTCCGGGGGACAGGGGTGTCTATGGCTACACCTTC. Amino acids: CASSPPGDRGVYGYTF.

V usage is TRBV7-2 and J usage is TRBJ2-5; D not resolved. Germline V lookup: CDR1 SGHTA, CDR2 FQGNSA. The CDR3 loop spans 13 amino acids. Between the trimmed V and J ends, which lost 1 base and 7 bases, there was a span of 10 bases. The chain's CDR3 is CASSLDPGRTQYF. The CDR3 nucleotides are TGTGCCAGCAGCTTAGACCCTGGAAGGACCCAGTACTTC.

The chain is built from TRBV13 and TRBJ2-1; D is ambiguous. The germline V and J ends were trimmed by 6 bases and 0 bases, with 9 bases remaining between them. CDR3 length equals 14 residues. Germline V gene lookup returns CDR1 PRHDT and CDR2 FYEKMQ (reference sequence). This CDR3 is CASRHGASYNEQFF. CDR3 in DNA: TGTGCCAGCAGGCATGGTGCCTCCTACAATGAGCAGTTCTTC.

As DNA, the CDR3 is TGTGCCAGCAGCTTTGAGGGACAGTTCTATGGCTACACCTTC. Encoded protein: CASSFEGQFYGYTF. The chain links TRBV7-9 to TRBJ1-2; 7 nucleotides match TRBD1. This CDR3 is 14 amino acids long. Germline CDR1 SEHNR, CDR2 FQNEAQ (reference sequence). Trimming cost V 3 bases and J 4 bases; bases outside gene matches: 5.

This clonotype has just one count. The J gene is TRBJ2-1, the V gene TRBV21-1. TRBV21-1 constitutes a pseudogene. This CDR3 has 14 amino acids. The chain's CDR3 is CASSRGPPGNEQFF. CDR3 bases: TGTGCCAGCAGCAGGGGACCTCCTGGCAATGAGCAGTTCTTC.

This sequence joins TRBV5-1 and TRBJ2-2, with 9 bases aligning to TRBD2. CDR3 length: 18 amino acids. Losses at the gene ends were 1 base for V and 5 bases for J; bases not matched to a gene: 12. Germline CDR1 SGHRS, CDR2 YFSETQ. The CDR3 protein is CASSLPPQRGVKTGELFF. CDR3 coding DNA: TGCGCCAGCAGCTTGCCGCCACAGCGGGGGGTAAAGACCGGGGAGCTGTTTTTT. The whole variable domain, filled in from reference TRBV5-1 and TRBJ2-2, reads KAGVTQTPRYLIKTRGQQVTLSCSPISGHRSVSWYQQTPGQGLQFLFEYFSETQRNKGNFPGRFSGRQFSNSRSEMNVSTLELGDSALYLCASSLPPQRGVKTGELFFGEGSRLTVL.

This rearrangement joins TRBV7-9 to TRBJ2-7; 8 nucleotides agree with TRBD1. The J call may be mistaken, given a closer DNA end match to TRBJ2-5. This CDR3 contains 14 residues. Germline V gene sequence: CDR1 SEHNR, CDR2 FQNEAQ (reference sequence). The DNA for the CDR3 is TGTGCCTGCGCTGCGGACAGGGAAACGGAGACCCAGTACTTC. It encodes CACAADRETETQYF.

The chain is built from TRBV27 and TRBJ1-1, with a possible D match to TRBD1 (6 bases). Germline V lookup: CDR1 MNHEY, CDR2 SMNVEV (reference sequence). The CDR3 spans 13 residues. V was shortened by 6 bases and J by 3 bases, with 11 bases between the two germline ends. In DNA form, the CDR3 reads TGTGCCAGCAGCCCCCCAGGGGACACTGAAGCTTTCTTT. Translation: CASSPPGDTEAFF.

The table lists this clonotype with a few counts. The chain joins TRBV7-9 to TRBJ2-1; 8 positions agree with TRBD2. J was trimmed by 9 bases and V by 11 bases; bases with no gene match: 9. Germline lookup yields CDR1 SEHNR and CDR2 FQNEAQ (reference sequence). This CDR3 has 12 amino acids. The CDR3 DNA sequence: TGTGCCGTGCGGGGGGCCGGTACTGAGCAGTTCTTC. Amino acids: CAVRGAGTEQFF.

At least ten counts were recorded for this clonotype. The chain is built from TRBV7-2 and TRBJ1-1, with D possibly matching TRBD1 (5 bases). CDR3 size: 15 residues. Trimming pared 3 bases from V and 1 base from J, leaving 12 bases between. The germline CDR1 and CDR2 sequences are SGHTA and FQGNSA. CDR3 in amino acids: CASSFVGATNTEAFF. The CDR3 DNA is TGTGCCAGCAGCTTTGTAGGGGCAACGAACACTGAAGCTTTCTTT.

CDR3 nucleotide sequence: TGCAGTGGGGAGAAAGGGGACCACGAGCAGTACTTC. Its translation is CSGEKGDHEQYF. V gene TRBV20-1 combines with J gene TRBJ2-4; the D call may be TRBD1 or TRBD2 (5 bases each). The J call may be in error: the DNA end matches TRBJ2-7 better. CDR1 is DFQATT and CDR2 is SNEGSKA in the germline V gene (reference sequence). The CDR3 has 12 amino acids.

The J gene is TRBJ2-4, the V gene TRBV20-1; no clear D gene. From germline, CDR1 is DFQATT and CDR2 SNEGSKA (reference sequence). The CDR3 extends over 12 amino acids. V was cut by 6 bases and J by 6 bases, with 12 bases left in between. The CDR3 nucleotides read TGCAGTGCCGATGGAAACGGAAACATTCAGTACTTC. Amino acids: CSADGNGNIQYF.

This clonotype was seen only a few times. V is TRBV27 and J is TRBJ1-2; 9 bases line up with TRBD1. This CDR3 is 17 amino acids long. Germline-derived CDR1 and CDR2 are MNHEY and SMNVEV (reference sequence). V shed 8 bases and J 0 bases; nucleotides not matched to a gene: 13. The CDR3 region has the DNA TGTGCCAGCCGAGGAGGGACAGGGACACTGACTAACTATGGCTACACCTTC. It is translated as CASRGGTGTLTNYGYTF.